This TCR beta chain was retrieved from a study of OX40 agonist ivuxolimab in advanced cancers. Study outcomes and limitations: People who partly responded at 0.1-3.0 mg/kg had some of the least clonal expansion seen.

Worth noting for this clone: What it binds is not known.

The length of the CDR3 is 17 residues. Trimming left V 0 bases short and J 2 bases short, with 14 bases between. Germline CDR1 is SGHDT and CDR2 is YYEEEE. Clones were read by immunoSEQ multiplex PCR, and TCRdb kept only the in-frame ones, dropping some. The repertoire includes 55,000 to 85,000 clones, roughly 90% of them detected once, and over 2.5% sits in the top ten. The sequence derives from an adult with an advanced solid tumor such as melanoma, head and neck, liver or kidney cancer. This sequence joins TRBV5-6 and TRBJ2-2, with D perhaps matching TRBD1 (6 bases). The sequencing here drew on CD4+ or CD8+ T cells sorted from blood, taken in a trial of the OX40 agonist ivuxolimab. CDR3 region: CASSLGGWTENTGELFF. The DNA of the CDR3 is TGTGCCAGCAGCTTGGGCGGTTGGACAGAAAACACCGGGGAGCTGTTTTTT. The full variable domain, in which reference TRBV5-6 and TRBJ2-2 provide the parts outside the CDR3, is DAGVTQSPTHLIKTRGQQVTLRCSPKSGHDTVSWYQQALGQGPQFIFQYYEEEERQRGNFPDRFSGHQFPNYSSELNVNALLLGDSALYLCASSLGGWTENTGELFFGEGSRLTVL.